Following are 24 T cell receptor beta chains from one sample sequenced in a study of CD8 T cells in ankylosing spondylitis. Study conclusions and caveats: Within ankylosing spondylitis blood, a TCR beta motif made up of seven to nine highly homologous variants appeared to be characteristic.

TCRdb re-derived calls from the 5' RACE reads in MiXCR, one entry per CDR3 protein. This sample has about 220,000 distinct CDR3 sequences, with 6% to 8% found just once. Their recognized antigens are unknown. The specimen sequenced was blood, either unsorted or a sorted T cell fraction (not recorded which). These receptors were obtained from a male donor with ankylosing spondylitis.

This clonotype was recorded many times. This chain joins TRBV6-5 and TRBJ1-2; 8 positions agree with TRBD1. Germline CDR1 reads MNHEY; CDR2 reads SVGAGI. Trimming at V came to 0 bases and at J to 3 bases, leaving 6 bases not matched to a gene. This CDR3 comprises 16 residues. CDR3 sequence (DNA): TGTGCCAGCAGTTACTCGACAGGGGAGGCCTACTATGGCTACACCTTC. Its translation is CASSYSTGEAYYGYTF.

This clonotype was counted only a few times. The chain couples TRBV25-1 to TRBJ2-7, with unresolved D. The germline V gene encodes CDR1 MGHDK and CDR2 SYGVNS. The CDR3 sequence is 11 residues long. V lost 3 bases to trimming and J lost 4 bases, with 4 bases between them. CDR3 in amino acids: CASSDRYEQYF. The CDR3 DNA is TGTGCCAGCAGTGATCGATACGAGCAGTACTTC.

This clonotype showed up many times. The chain uses TRBV5-8 and TRBJ2-1; maybe TRBD1 (6 bases). The CDR3 consists of 15 residues. CDR1 and CDR2 (germline): SGHTS, YDEGEE. V shed 4 bases and J shed 4 bases, with 15 bases lying between them. CDR3 bases: TGTGCCAGCAGCCCCGGGACACCTCTTTACAATGAGCAGTTCTTC. Translation: CASSPGTPLYNEQFF.

The sample holds many counts of this clonotype. The rearrangement uses TRBV7-9 and TRBJ2-3; TRBD2 matches at 11 bases. There are 16 residues in the CDR3. Germline assignment: CDR1 SEHNR and CDR2 FQNEAQ (reference sequence). Losses at the gene ends were 6 bases for V and 1 base for J; bases not matched to a gene: 6. The CDR3 loop reads CASSLILAGGTDTQYF. The DNA for the CDR3 is TGTGCCAGCAGTTTAATACTAGCGGGAGGCACAGATACGCAGTATTTT. Variable domain in full (rest from reference TRBV7-9 and TRBJ2-3): DTGVSQNPRHKITKRGQNVTFRCDPISEHNRLYWYRQTLGQGPEFLTYFQNEAQLEKSRLLSDRFSAERPKGSFSTLEIQRTEQGDSAMYLCASSLILAGGTDTQYFGPGTRLTVL.

In this sample, this clonotype turned up many times. The genes are TRBV14 and TRBJ2-7; D is unclear. The CDR3 spans 12 residues. Trimming took off 6 bases at V and 0 bases at J, with 6 bases between the two ends. CDR1 is SGHDN, CDR2 FVKESK, per germline. This CDR3 reads CASSEASYEQYF. The CDR3 coding sequence is TGTGCCAGCAGTGAGGCCTCCTACGAGCAGTACTTC.

This clonotype was seen a few times. The chain links TRBV15 to TRBJ2-1; TRBD2 might be the D (5 bases). Per germline, CDR1 LNHNV and CDR2 YYDKDF (reference sequence). The V end was cut by 1 base, the J end by 4 bases, with 11 bases between. This CDR3 spans 15 amino acids. This chain's CDR3 is CATSRASGAYNEQFF. CDR3 coding DNA: TGTGCCACCAGCAGAGCCAGCGGTGCGTACAATGAGCAGTTCTTC.

This clonotype has just a few counts. This chain links TRBV20-1 with TRBJ1-1, with TRBD1 matching over 10 bases. The V and J ends lost 6 bases and 5 bases, in that order; junction bases with no gene match: 12. The V gene's germline CDR1 is DFQATT and CDR2 SNEGSKA (reference sequence). This CDR3 is 15 amino acids long. CDR3 bases: TGCAGTGCGGTAGAGACAGGGGGCATATGGACTGAAGCTTTCTTT. It specifies CSAVETGGIWTEAFF.

This clonotype was counted many times. The chain links TRBV5-5 to TRBJ2-7, with D possibly being TRBD2 (5 bases). Germline loops: CDR1 SGHKS, CDR2 YYEKEE (reference sequence). This CDR3 spans 13 amino acids. Trimming pared 6 bases from V and 4 bases from J, leaving 14 bases between. The CDR3 spells CASTGGRGYEQYF. The CDR3 nucleotides read TGTGCCAGCACTGGCGGGCGAGGGTACGAGCAGTACTTC.

This clonotype was observed at least ten times. The chain links TRBV10-2 to TRBJ1-2; 7 bases match TRBD1. Unmatched junction bases numbered 4, after V lost 7 bases and J lost 8 bases. From germline, CDR1 is WSHSY and CDR2 SAAADI. The CDR3 contains 11 residues. In DNA, the CDR3 is TGCGCCAGCAACAGGGGTGACGGCTACACCTTC. Its protein product is CASNRGDGYTF.

Many counts were recorded for this clonotype. The gene calls are TRBV4-2 and TRBJ1-3; D unclear. This CDR3 region has 14 residues. Per the germline V gene, CDR1 is LGHNA and CDR2 is YNFKEQ. V shed 3 bases and J shed 8 bases, with 14 bases lying between them. The CDR3 here is CASSQVGGRDTIYF. The CDR3 DNA reads TGTGCCAGCAGCCAGGTGGGAGGGCGGGACACCATATATTTT.

This clonotype has only a few counts. The rearrangement uses TRBV24-1 and TRBJ2-1; D call uncertain. The CDR3 contains 12 residues. V lost 9 bases, J lost 3 bases, and 8 bases lay in between. The germline V gene has CDR1 KGHDR and CDR2 SFDVKD. The CDR3 nucleotides are TGTGCCACCGGCAGTTACTACAATGAGCAGTTCTTC. Translated, it gives CATGSYYNEQFF.

This clonotype was observed at least ten times. J is TRBJ2-1 and V is TRBV15; 9 bases map to TRBD2. J was trimmed by 4 bases and V by 0 bases; bases with no gene match: 10. CDR1 is LNHNV, CDR2 YYDKDF, per germline (reference sequence). CDR3 length: 18 amino acids. The CDR3 protein is CATSRENRRGGIYNEQFF. The CDR3 DNA reads TGTGCCACCAGCAGAGAAAATAGGCGGGGGGGGATATACAATGAGCAGTTCTTC.

A few counts support this clonotype. The chain uses TRBV27 and TRBJ2-1; D tentatively fits TRBD1 or TRBD2 (5 bases each). The CDR3 loop spans 16 amino acids. The germline V gene has CDR1 MNHEY and CDR2 SMNVEV (reference sequence). V dropped 5 bases and J dropped 4 bases, with 18 bases sitting between them. CDR3 region: CASSPPGPTPYNEQFF. CDR3 DNA sequence: TGTGCCAGCAGTCCGCCGGGACCCACCCCATACAATGAGCAGTTCTTC.

The sample holds many counts of this clonotype. The genes are TRBV28 and TRBJ2-5; 8 positions agree with TRBD2. The CDR3 consists of 15 residues. Germline V gene data show CDR1 as MDHEN and CDR2 as SYDVKM. V lost 7 bases and J lost 5; bases outside the gene matches: 12. The CDR3 sequence: CASTSPPGRAETQYF. The CDR3 DNA follows: TGTGCCAGCACCTCCCCCCCCGGGAGGGCCGAGACCCAGTACTTC.

This clonotype was recorded at least ten times. J is TRBJ2-3 and V is TRBV7-3, with no clear D. V was clipped by 2 bases and J by 0 bases, with 12 bases between them. The V gene's germline CDR1 is SGHTA and CDR2 FQGTGA. The CDR3 covers 16 residues. DNA for the CDR3: TGTGCCAGCAGCTTAGGGTTTTCTTCTAGCACAGATACGCAGTATTTT. It yields the protein CASSLGFSSSTDTQYF.

The gene calls are TRBV6-5 and TRBJ2-5; 7 positions match TRBD1. The CDR3 covers 17 residues. Germline V lookup: CDR1 MNHEY, CDR2 SVGAGI. The V gene end was trimmed by 5 bases and the J gene end by 5 bases; junction bases not matched to a gene: 17. DNA for the CDR3: TGTGCCAGCAGTCACTGGGACAGCGCTCGGGCAGGGGAGACCCAGTACTTC. Encoded protein: CASSHWDSARAGETQYF.

V usage is TRBV9 and J usage is TRBJ2-1, with 8 bases identical to TRBD1. Germline V gene lookup returns CDR1 SGDLS and CDR2 YYNGEE. V trimming: 2 bases; J trimming: 6 bases; junction bases outside the gene matches: 7. CDR3 length equals 15 residues. The CDR3 reads CASSVGQGATNEQFF. The DNA for the CDR3 is TGTGCCAGCAGCGTCGGGCAGGGGGCCACCAATGAGCAGTTCTTC.

As for this clonotype: A much more abundant neighbour one base away suggests this may be a read error. V is TRBV9 and J is TRBJ2-7, with TRBD2 matching over 7 bases. The CDR3 spans 14 residues. Per germline, CDR1 SGDLS and CDR2 YYNGEE. After removal of 4 bases from V and 3 bases from J, the junction contained 7 bases not matched to a gene. DNA of the CDR3: TGTGCCAGCAGCAGTAGCTCGGGGGGCTACGAGCAGTACTTC. Translating gives CASSSSSGGYEQYF.

The V and J genes are TRBV11-2 and TRBJ2-2; TRBD1 matches at 12 bases. CDR1 and CDR2 (germline): SGHAT, FQNNGV. J lost 6 bases, V lost 4 bases, and 3 bases had no gene match. There are 15 residues in the CDR3. The CDR3: CASSSGTGGPGELFF. CDR3 sequence (DNA): TGTGCCAGCAGCTCCGGGACAGGGGGCCCCGGGGAGCTGTTTTTT.

Many counts were recorded for this clonotype. This chain joins TRBV29-1 and TRBJ1-1; D remains ambiguous. V dropped 8 bases and J dropped 0 bases, with 10 bases sitting between them. CDR3 length: 12 residues. The V gene's germline CDR1 is SQVTM and CDR2 ANQGSEA. The CDR3 bases are TGCAGCCCTATGATATTGAACACTGAAGCTTTCTTT. Translated, it gives CSPMILNTEAFF.

This clonotype was seen ten or more times. The CDR3 DNA reads TGTGCCAGCAGCGTGATGGCGACCTTGGGCAATGAGCAGTTCTTC. Translated, it gives CASSVMATLGNEQFF. The V call is TRBV7-8, the J call TRBJ2-1; D is unclear. The CDR3 is 15 amino acids. The V gene's germline CDR1 is SGHVS and CDR2 FQNEAQ. Trimming removed 5 bases at V and 6 bases at J, with 17 bases between.

Turning to this clonotype: Since a much larger clone is just one base distant, this may be a read error. The chain employs TRBV12-3 or TRBV12-4 and TRBJ2-1; a weak D match, TRBD1 (5 bases). This CDR3 spans 12 amino acids. Trimming cost V 5 bases and J 10 bases, with 12 bases left between them. The CDR3 bases are TGTGCCAGCAGTCAATTCCCAGGGGAGCAGTTCTTC. Translating gives CASSQFPGEQFF.

This clonotype has ten or more counts. V and J are TRBV7-9 and TRBJ2-7; D ambiguous. Germline loops: CDR1 SEHNR, CDR2 FQNEAQ (reference sequence). The CDR3 has 12 residues. V lost 5 bases, J lost 2 bases, and 7 bases lay in between. The CDR3 DNA reads TGTGCCAGCAGCCCGCAGACCTACGAGCAGTACTTC. Its translation is CASSPQTYEQYF. Based on the CDR3 plus reference TRBV7-9 and TRBJ2-7, the full variable domain is DTGVSQNPRHKITKRGQNVTFRCDPISEHNRLYWYRQTLGQGPEFLTYFQNEAQLEKSRLLSDRFSAERPKGSFSTLEIQRTEQGDSAMYLCASSPQTYEQYFGPGTRLTVT.

This clonotype occurred many times. The gene calls are TRBV6-2 or TRBV6-3 and TRBJ2-1, with D uncertain. This CDR3 has 17 amino acids. The V end was cut by 5 bases, the J end by 2 bases, with 19 bases between. The germline V gene encodes CDR1 MNHEY and CDR2 SVGEGT. DNA of the CDR3: TGTGCCAGCAGTGCGCTAAAGTTGTTGGCCGCCTACAATGAGCAGTTCTTC. It is translated as CASSALKLLAAYNEQFF.